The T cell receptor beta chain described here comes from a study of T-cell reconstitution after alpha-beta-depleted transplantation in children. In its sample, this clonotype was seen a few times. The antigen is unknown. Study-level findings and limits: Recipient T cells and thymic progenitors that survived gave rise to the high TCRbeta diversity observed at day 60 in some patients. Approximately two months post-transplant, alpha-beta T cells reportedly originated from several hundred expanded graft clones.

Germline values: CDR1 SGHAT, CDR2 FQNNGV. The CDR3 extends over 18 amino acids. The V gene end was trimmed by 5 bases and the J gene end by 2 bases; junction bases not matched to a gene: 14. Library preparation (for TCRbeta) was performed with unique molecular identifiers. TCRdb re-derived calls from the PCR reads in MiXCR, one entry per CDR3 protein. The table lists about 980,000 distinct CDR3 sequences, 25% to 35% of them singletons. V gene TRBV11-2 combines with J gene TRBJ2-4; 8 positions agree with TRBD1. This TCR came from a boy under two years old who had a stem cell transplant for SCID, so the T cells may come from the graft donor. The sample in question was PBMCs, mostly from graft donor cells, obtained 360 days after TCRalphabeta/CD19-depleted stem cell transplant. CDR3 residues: CASSQHLRDRSPKNIQYF. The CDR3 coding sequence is TGTGCCAGCAGCCAGCACCTCCGGGACAGGAGCCCCAAAAACATTCAGTACTTC.